This T cell receptor beta chain was sequenced in a study of T cell repertoires in cytomegalovirus infection. The overall study: Both CMV infection and a matching HLA type were indicated by public TCR beta signatures. Findings and caveats of the study: Frequencies of public TCR beta families were cumulated, and this identified carriers of CMV plus the relevant HLA.

Trimming pared 1 base from V and 0 bases from J, leaving 9 bases between. The CDR3 consists of 15 residues. The germline CDR1 and CDR2 sequences are SEHNR and FQNEAQ (reference sequence). This clonotype was counted only a few times. Its target is unknown. TCRdb re-analysed the reads in MiXCR, keeping a single row per CDR3 protein. There are some 180,000 distinct CDR3 sequences in the sample; approximately 18% occur only once, and around 27% lies in the top ten. Sequencing input: CD8+ T cells from PBMCs. This TCR derives from a human donor in good health (CMV status not recorded). Some clones in this sample may be carry-over from other donors' samples. The chain employs TRBV7-9 and TRBJ1-1; possibly TRBD1 for D (6 bases). The CDR3 loop reads CASSLGGRLNTEAFF. The DNA of the CDR3 is TGTGCCAGCAGCTTAGGGGGGCGGTTGAACACTGAAGCTTTCTTT.